The rows below give T cell receptor beta chains drawn from one sample of a study of response to subunit inactivated influenza vaccine. TCRdb called the RT-PCR reads again in MiXCR, with one record for every CDR3 protein. The table lists roughly 520,000 distinct CDR3 sequences, around 25% of them singletons. The source was CD4+ T cells sorted from PBMCs, collected about 5 days after vaccination. The receptors here all came from a man aged 50 to 59 who received an inactivated influenza vaccine. CDR3s leave out the opening cysteine and the closing phenylalanine or tryptophan. Only some rows state a clone size, as once, few, many or a class for expanded clones.

V,size,CDR3
TRBV5-1,many,ASSLVTSGRRVVEQY
TRBV6-5,few,ASSYSVTRRDGADTQY
TRBV27,.,ASSSGLLGGELF
TRBV4-3,.,ASSQDHPGVTGGYT
TRBV5-1,few,ASSLRANEKLF
TRBV20-1,.,SANPPGYNEQF
TRBV5-1,many,ASNTGAGSTDTQY
TRBV12-3/TRBV12-4,.,ASTIQGGYTEAF
TRBV20-1,few,SARETPGKLLIGEQF
TRBV2,.,ASSDRGLPDTQY
TRBV12-3/TRBV12-4,few,ASSLGLGYGYT
TRBV6-2/TRBV6-3,few,ASKIGSTLMNTEAF
TRBV20-1,.,SAHYIGRKETQY
TRBV12-3/TRBV12-4,.,ASSLGDPFITGELF
TRBV29-1,.,SVGGTTGSSYEQY
TRBV3-1,few,ASSHRPRDTQY
TRBV6-2/TRBV6-3,.,ASSQGQVLYEQY
TRBV4-3,many,ASSQDGQPQGTQY
TRBV5-1,.,ASSYSRVDTEAF
TRBV6-2/TRBV6-3,.,ASRQPGQGRTGELF
TRBV7-2,few,ASSHTGTGGDEQY
TRBV6-1,.,ASSAQGARGETQY
TRBV28,.,ASSVLAGGSYEQY
TRBV20-1,.,SARDPGLERETQY
TRBV30,.,AWSPLGKSSYEQY
TRBV4-2,.,ASSQPSAGGRYVETQY
TRBV2,few,ASSEGHRAAEQY
TRBV24-1,.,ATSDLGGQGPTDTQY
TRBV5-1,few,ASSLGQGMGYEQY
TRBV7-8,.,ASSLGRPEKLF
TRBV6-2/TRBV6-3,.,ASGQGYTGELF
TRBV5-5,once,ASSRTGLDQPQH
TRBV4-3,few,ASSPITALGGYT
TRBV4-3,.,ASSHSAGAGGQETQY
TRBV9,.,ASSVASQGGGTEAF
TRBV15,.,ATSRVSGGKNYGYT
TRBV3-1,few,ASTRGTPDHGDEQF
TRBV20-1,.,CARYGGAGIYNEQF
TRBV6-1,many,ASSEFRGGEQY
TRBV10-3,few,AIRGQGIYNEQF
TRBV5-1,few,ATPYGVDSYEQY
TRBV11-2,few,ASSLEWGASALNEQF
TRBV12-3/TRBV12-4,.,ASSFRYGGYGYT
TRBV7-2,.,ASSRDRGMGEQF
TRBV20-1,.,SARPGTGQETQY
TRBV7-2,few,ASSHNRVLSYNEQF
TRBV27,.,ASSSPRDRNQPQH
TRBV15,.,ATSNPDRVHQETQY
TRBV4-3,few,ASSQGTTNTGELF
TRBV28,few,ASSLPAGGGYEQY
TRBV3-1,many,ASSPTGLSEQF
TRBV6-5,.,ASSWHRTKDYEQY
TRBV20-1,.,SASSIGPGNTGELF
TRBV5-1,few,ASSLSNLAPYNEQF
TRBV18,.,ASSWTSGAGQETQY
TRBV29-1,.,SVEYPGGQETQY
TRBV12-3/TRBV12-4,few,ASSAVGGWTQY
TRBV30,few,AWSVEGGIQY
TRBV11-2,.,ASRGGDRNNNEQF
TRBV7-3,.,ASSPYGGGQETQY